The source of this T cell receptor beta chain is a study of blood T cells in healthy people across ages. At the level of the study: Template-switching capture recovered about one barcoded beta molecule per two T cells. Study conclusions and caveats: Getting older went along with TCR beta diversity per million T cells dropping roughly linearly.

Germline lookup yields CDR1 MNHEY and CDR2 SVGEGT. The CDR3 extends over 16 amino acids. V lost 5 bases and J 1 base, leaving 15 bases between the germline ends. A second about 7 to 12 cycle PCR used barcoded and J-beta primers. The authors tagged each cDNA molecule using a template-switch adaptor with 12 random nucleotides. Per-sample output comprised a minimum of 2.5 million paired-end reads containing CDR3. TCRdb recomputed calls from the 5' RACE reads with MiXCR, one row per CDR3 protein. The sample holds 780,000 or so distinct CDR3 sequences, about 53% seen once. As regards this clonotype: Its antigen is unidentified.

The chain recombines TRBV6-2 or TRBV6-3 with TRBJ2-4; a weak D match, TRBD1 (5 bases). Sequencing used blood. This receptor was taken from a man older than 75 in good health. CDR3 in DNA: TGTGCCAGCAGTGCCCGCAGGGCCTGGGCCAAAAACATTCAGTACTTC. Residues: CASSARRAWAKNIQYF.